What follows is one TCR beta chain and its context. The sample comes from a study of blood T cell repertoires in COVID-19. This table comes from immunoSEQ multiplex PCR, and its TCRdb copy is limited to in-frame clones, with some not included. This sample has more than 150,000 clones, with about 85% found just once. Germline lookup yields CDR1 SGHNT and CDR2 YYREEE (reference sequence). The CDR3 has 16 amino acids. Losses at the gene ends were 0 bases for V and 2 bases for J; bases not matched to a gene: 6. The chain has TRBV5-4 and TRBJ2-5, with TRBD2 identical over 8 bases. Sequences were obtained from peripheral blood. The sequence was obtained from a woman over 75 with acute or convalescent COVID-19. The CDR3 sequence: CASSLGGGRTQETQYF. DNA for the CDR3: TGTGCCAGCAGCTTGGGGGGCGGGAGGACGCAAGAGACCCAGTACTTC.